This entry lists 16 T cell receptor beta chains sequenced from one sample in a study of Graves' ophthalmopathy and Graves' hyperthyroidism. Amplification targeted the TCR beta CDR3 regions, with RNA transcripts as the source material. HTBI primers served in a first-round RT-PCR, which a second-round multiplex PCR followed. TCRdb re-analysed the multiplex PCR reads in MiXCR, keeping a single row per CDR3 protein. The data show under 400,000 distinct CDR3 sequences, with roughly a sixth seen just once and about 12% held by the top ten. What was sequenced was peripheral blood. Receptor source: an adult man with Graves' ophthalmopathy.

At least ten counts were recorded for this clonotype. This chain uses TRBV7-2 with TRBJ2-2; a weak D match, TRBD2 (7 bases). Deletions cut 5 bases from V and 9 bases from J, with 13 bases between. Per the germline V gene, CDR1 is SGHTA and CDR2 is FQGNSA. The CDR3 covers 13 residues. CDR3 protein: CASSRAGAWELFF. CDR3 sequence (DNA): TGTGCCAGCAGCCGCGCGGGGGCCTGGGAGCTGTTTTTT.

The V gene is TRBV6-5, the J gene TRBJ1-5, with TRBD1 as a possible D gene (6 bases). The germline V gene encodes CDR1 MNHEY and CDR2 SVGAGI. The CDR3 totals 17 residues. V was cut by 2 bases and J by 0 bases, with 14 bases left in between. CDR3 DNA: TGTGCCAGCAGTTACGTCGAAGACAGGTATAGCAATCAGCCCCAGCATTTT. Amino acids: CASSYVEDRYSNQPQHF.

The table lists this clonotype with many counts. The chain employs TRBV7-8 and TRBJ2-5, with D maybe TRBD1 (6 bases). V lost 6 bases to trimming and J lost 2 bases, with 16 bases between them. The germline V gene encodes CDR1 SGHVS and CDR2 FQNEAQ. The CDR3 is made up of 15 amino acids. DNA for the CDR3: TGTGCCAGCAGACAATCAACAGGGATACAAGAGACCCAGTACTTC. This encodes CASRQSTGIQETQYF. Variable domain in full (rest from reference TRBV7-8 and TRBJ2-5): GAGVSQSPRYKVAKRGQDVALRCDPISGHVSLFWYQQALGQGPEFLTYFQNEAQLDKSGLPSDRFFAERPEGSVSTLKIQRTQQEDSAVYLCASRQSTGIQETQYFGPGTRLLVL.

This clonotype was counted many times. The chain recombines TRBV7-2 with TRBJ2-1; the D call may be TRBD1 or TRBD2 (5 bases each). CDR1 SGHTA and CDR2 FQGNSA come from the germline V gene. V gave up 0 bases and J gave up 4 bases, with 7 bases separating them. This CDR3 is 14 amino acids long. CDR3: CASSLAGVYNEQFF. In DNA form, the CDR3 reads TGTGCCAGCAGCTTAGCGGGGGTTTACAATGAGCAGTTCTTC.

This clonotype was detected ten times or more. J is TRBJ1-2 and V is TRBV30; D is uncertain. CDR3 length: 11 amino acids. Per the germline V gene, CDR1 is GTSNPN and CDR2 is SVGIG (reference sequence). V was clipped by 5 bases and J by 7 bases, with 11 bases between them. As DNA, the CDR3 is TGTGCCTGGTTCCTCGTCGGTGGCTACACCTTC. It encodes CAWFLVGGYTF.

Many counts were recorded for this clonotype. The rearrangement joins TRBV6-2 or TRBV6-3 to TRBJ1-1; perhaps TRBD1 as D (6 bases). The CDR3 extends over 16 amino acids. Germline-derived CDR1 and CDR2 are MNHEY and SVGEGT. Trimming cost V 2 bases and J 3 bases, with 16 bases left between them. The DNA for the CDR3 is TGTGCCAGCAGTTACGGCGACGGAGGGGGGCACACTGAAGCTTTCTTT. This encodes CASSYGDGGGHTEAFF.

There are many counts of this clonotype. The chain links TRBV14 to TRBJ2-7; maybe TRBD1 (5 bases). Germline V gene lookup returns CDR1 SGHDN and CDR2 FVKESK. V lost 1 base, J lost 5 bases, and 18 bases lay in between. The CDR3 is 16 residues long. Written as DNA, the CDR3 is TGTGCCAGCAGCCAAGTAGGAGTCAGGGCCCAAGACGAGCAGTACTTC. Translated: CASSQVGVRAQDEQYF.

This clonotype has just a few counts. The chain uses TRBV7-2 and TRBJ2-7; TRBD1 or TRBD2 may be the D gene (5 bases each). Germline V CDR1 and CDR2: SGHTA, FQGNSA. The V gene lost 4 bases and the J gene lost 0 bases, with 13 bases spanning the gap. The CDR3 has 15 amino acids. Here the CDR3 DNA reads TGTGCCAGCAGCTACGGGGACCCATCCTCCTACGAGCAGTACTTC. Amino acids: CASSYGDPSSYEQYF.

At least ten counts were recorded for this clonotype. The CDR3 DNA reads TGTGCCAGCCTCGCATCCGGGGCCCGAATCTACGAGCAGTACTTC. Amino acid sequence: CASLASGARIYEQYF. The chain employs TRBV12-3 or TRBV12-4 and TRBJ2-7; D may match TRBD1 or TRBD2 (5 bases each). The CDR3 runs 15 residues. V was pared by 8 bases and J by 3 bases, with 20 bases between.

This clonotype has ten or more counts. This chain connects TRBV5-4 to TRBJ2-7, with 12 bases matching TRBD2. CDR3 length: 17 residues. Germline trimming cut 3 bases from V and 3 bases from J; bases unmatched to any gene: 10. Germline lookup yields CDR1 SGHNT and CDR2 YYREEE (reference sequence). The CDR3 sequence: CASSSPKTSGSHYEQYF. The CDR3 coding sequence is TGTGCCAGCAGCTCACCGAAGACTAGCGGGAGCCACTACGAGCAGTACTTC.

As regards this clonotype: Germline and junction disagree at one end, which may indicate a read error. The CDR3 is CSAGTLQGAYEQCF. The CDR3 coding sequence is TGCAGTGCCGGCACGCTGCAGGGGGCCTACGAGCAGTGCTTC. The chain is built from TRBV20-1 and TRBJ2-7; 8 bases fit TRBD1. Looked up from germline, CDR1 is DFQATT and CDR2 is SNEGSKA (reference sequence). This CDR3 has 14 amino acids.

This clonotype was counted many times. The chain couples TRBV4-2 to TRBJ2-5; 10 nucleotides line up with TRBD2. V trimming: 0 bases; J trimming: 5 bases; junction bases outside the gene matches: 9. CDR1 and CDR2 from the germline V gene are LGHNA and YNFKEQ. CDR3 length equals 17 residues. The CDR3 sequence is CASSQDMSGGAVETQYF. The CDR3 nucleotides read TGTGCCAGCAGCCAAGATATGAGCGGGGGGGCCGTCGAGACCCAGTACTTC.

This clonotype has at least ten counts. This chain uses TRBV7-2 with TRBJ1-1, with D perhaps matching TRBD1 (5 bases). The V and J ends lost 3 bases and 4 bases respectively, with 12 bases between them. CDR3 size: 14 residues. Germline V gene data show CDR1 as SGHTA and CDR2 as FQGNSA. The CDR3 nucleotides are TGTGCCAGCAGCTTCTTTTCCAGGGCCACTGAAGCTTTCTTT. Translation: CASSFFSRATEAFF.

This sequence joins TRBV28 and TRBJ1-2; D is unclear. CDR3 length equals 12 residues. The germline gives CDR1 MDHEN, CDR2 SYDVKM. With 8 bases removed from V and 4 bases from J, the gap between germline ends came to 11 bases. The CDR3 bases are TGTGCCAGCGGAGAGAGGCCCTATGGCTACACCTTC. Translating gives CASGERPYGYTF.

The sample holds many counts of this clonotype. This chain joins TRBV6-1 and TRBJ1-5; no clear D gene. Germline V lookup: CDR1 MNHNS, CDR2 SASEGT. V lost 1 base and J 5 bases, leaving 9 bases between the germline ends. This CDR3 has 14 amino acids. The CDR3 DNA reads as TGTGCCAGCAGTGAAGGGTGGGGAGATCAGCCCCAGCATTTT. Translation: CASSEGWGDQPQHF.

This clonotype was detected many times. The chain couples TRBV20-1 to TRBJ2-5; the match to TRBD2 covers 8 bases. Trimming took 5 bases from V and 2 from J; bases not matched to a gene: 10. The germline V gene has CDR1 DFQATT and CDR2 SNEGSKA (reference sequence). CDR3 length: 15 amino acids. CDR3 residues: CSAAGTRSGQETQYF. The CDR3, as DNA: TGCAGTGCTGCCGGGACTAGATCAGGTCAAGAGACCCAGTACTTC.